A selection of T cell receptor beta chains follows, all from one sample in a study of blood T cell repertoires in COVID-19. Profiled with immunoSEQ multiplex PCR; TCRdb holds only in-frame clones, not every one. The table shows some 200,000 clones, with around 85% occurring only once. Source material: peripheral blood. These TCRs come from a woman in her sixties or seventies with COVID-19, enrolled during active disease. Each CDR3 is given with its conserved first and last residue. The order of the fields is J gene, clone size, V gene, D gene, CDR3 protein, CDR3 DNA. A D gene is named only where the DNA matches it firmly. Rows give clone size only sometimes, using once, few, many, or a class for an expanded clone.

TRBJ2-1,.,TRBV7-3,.,CASSLHRWGDQFF,TGTGCCAGCAGCTTACACCGGTGGGGCGACCAGTTCTTC
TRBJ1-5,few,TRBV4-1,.,CASSQGILDRVNQPQHF,TGCGCCAGCAGCCAAGGGATCTTGGACAGAGTCAATCAGCCCCAGCATTTT
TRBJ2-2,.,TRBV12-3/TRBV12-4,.,CASSSNGELFF,TGTGCCAGCAGTTCCAACGGGGAGCTGTTTTTT
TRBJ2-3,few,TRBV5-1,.,CASSQGTIVDTQYF,TGCGCCAGCAGCCAGGGGACTATTGTAGATACGCAGTATTTT
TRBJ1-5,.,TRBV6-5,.,CASSYRGNQPQHF,TGTGCCAGCAGTTATCGAGGAAATCAGCCCCAGCATTTT
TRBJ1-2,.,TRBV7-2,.,CASSPVNYGYTF,TGTGCCAGCAGCCCTGTTAACTATGGCTACACCTTC
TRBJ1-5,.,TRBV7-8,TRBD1,CASSLGQGSNQPQHF,TGTGCCAGCAGCTTAGGACAGGGTAGCAATCAGCCCCAGCATTTT
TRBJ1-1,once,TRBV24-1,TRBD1,CATSGGTGNTEAFF,TGTGCCACCAGTGGCGGGACAGGGAACACTGAAGCTTTCTTT
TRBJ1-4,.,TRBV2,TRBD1,CASSATGANEKLFF,TGTGCCAGCAGTGCTACAGGGGCGAATGAAAAACTGTTTTTT
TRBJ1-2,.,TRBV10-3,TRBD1,CAIRDQGQGDYGYTF,TGTGCCATCAGGGATCAGGGACAGGGGGACTATGGCTACACCTTC
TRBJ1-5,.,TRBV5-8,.,CASSLSGNNQPQHF,TGTGCCAGCAGCTTGTCAGGGAACAATCAGCCCCAGCATTTT
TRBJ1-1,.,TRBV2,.,CASTEVGQNTEAFF,TGTGCCAGCACCGAAGTGGGACAGAACACTGAAGCTTTCTTT
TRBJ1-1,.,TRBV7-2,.,CASSYSSNTEAFF,TGTGCCAGCAGTTACAGCTCGAACACTGAAGCTTTCTTT
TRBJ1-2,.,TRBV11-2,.,CASSFSGGAHGYTF,TGTGCCAGCAGCTTTTCGGGGGGCGCCCATGGCTACACCTTC
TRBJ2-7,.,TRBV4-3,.,CASSHLHGRDYEQYF,TGCGCCAGCAGCCACTTACACGGCAGGGACTACGAGCAGTACTTC
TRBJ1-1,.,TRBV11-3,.,CASSLTALGTEAFF,TGTGCCAGCAGCTTAACCGCCCTCGGGACTGAAGCTTTCTTT
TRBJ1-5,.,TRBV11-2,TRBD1,CASSLDGTANQPQHF,TGTGCCAGCAGCTTAGACGGGACAGCAAATCAGCCCCAGCATTTT
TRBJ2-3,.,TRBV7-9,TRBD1,CASSIGTGTSDTQYF,TGTGCCAGCAGCATCGGGACAGGGACATCAGATACGCAGTATTTT
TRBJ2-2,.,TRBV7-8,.,CASSLVSANTGELFF,TGTGCCAGCAGCTTAGTATCCGCGAACACCGGGGAGCTGTTTTTT
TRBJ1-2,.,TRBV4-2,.,CASSQDGGNYGYTF,TGTGCCAGCAGCCAAGACGGGGGTAACTATGGCTACACCTTC
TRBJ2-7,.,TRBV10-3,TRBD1,CAIGRQGPGEQYF,TGTGCCATCGGGAGACAGGGACCCGGCGAGCAGTACTTC
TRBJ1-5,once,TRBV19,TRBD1,CASRSGTGGNQPQHF,TGTGCCAGTAGATCCGGGACAGGGGGCAATCAGCCCCAGCATTTT